This T cell receptor (beta chain) comes out of a study of T cells after yellow fever vaccination. Study as a whole: Investigators used CD3, CD45RA, CCR7 and CD95 to sort the EM, EMRA, CM and Tscm memory subsets.

Researchers made TCR cDNA using 5'RACE template switching, and this step added a universal primer site and UMIs. TCRdb ran MiXCR on the 5' RACE reads and lists one entry per CDR3 protein. This sample has roughly 11,000 distinct CDR3 sequences; 5.8% occur once, and the top ten carry roughly 0.9%. Study-wide results and limits: Within the sorted memory subsets, almost all vaccine-responding clonotypes could not be detected on day 0. Across the CD4 and CD8 compartments, a small share of clonotypes was present in both.

This clonotype rates as medium-sized. The CDR3 runs to 13 residues. In germline, CDR1 is ENHRY, CDR2 SYGVKD. After removal of 11 bases from V and 5 bases from J, the junction contained 11 bases not matched to a gene. The starting material was PBMCs, either bulk or a sorted T-cell subset (CD4+, CD8+, memory, or dextramer-sorted; not recorded which), obtained on the day of the yellow fever booster vaccination. J is TRBJ2-7 and V is TRBV10-3; the match to TRBD1 covers 8 bases. This receptor was taken from a man aged 25 to 40 who received the YFV17D yellow fever vaccine. The CDR3 here is CAAGQGAEDEQYF. The CDR3, as DNA: TGTGCCGCGGGGCAGGGGGCTGAGGACGAGCAGTACTTC.